Sequencing of this TCR beta chain was carried out in a study of brain T cells in children with intractable seizures. The study, taken as a whole, reports: Patients' HCMV serostatus was unknown; virus specificity rests on CDR3 similarity alone. Pre-surgery blood may have been undersampled, hiding some clones.

This CDR3 has 15 residues. The germline CDR1 and CDR2 sequences are SGHRS and YFSETQ. V gave up 5 bases and J gave up 3 bases; unmatched junction bases: 11. Time point noted: blood from clinic visit 5 months post-surgery; TSC patient then seizure free. Surgery cases with the highest brain T cell transcript signatures were chosen for sequencing. Patients received at least one anti-epileptic drug before surgery. As for this clone: Its antigen is not identified.

Repertoires were generated with immunoSEQ multiplex PCR, while TCRdb's copy carries only in-frame clones and drops some. The repertoire has approximately 330,000 clones, over 90% of them found once; the top ten carry 5.5% to 6%. This sequence was found in a boy in the first two years of life with tuberous sclerosis and intractable seizures. The rearrangement uses TRBV5-1 and TRBJ2-7, with 7 nucleotides matching TRBD2. The sequencing here drew on peripheral blood, taken approximately 5 months after surgery. The CDR3 nucleotides are TGCGCCAGCAGGAAGTCAGCGGGAACCCTCTACGAGCAGTACTTC. This codes for CASRKSAGTLYEQYF.